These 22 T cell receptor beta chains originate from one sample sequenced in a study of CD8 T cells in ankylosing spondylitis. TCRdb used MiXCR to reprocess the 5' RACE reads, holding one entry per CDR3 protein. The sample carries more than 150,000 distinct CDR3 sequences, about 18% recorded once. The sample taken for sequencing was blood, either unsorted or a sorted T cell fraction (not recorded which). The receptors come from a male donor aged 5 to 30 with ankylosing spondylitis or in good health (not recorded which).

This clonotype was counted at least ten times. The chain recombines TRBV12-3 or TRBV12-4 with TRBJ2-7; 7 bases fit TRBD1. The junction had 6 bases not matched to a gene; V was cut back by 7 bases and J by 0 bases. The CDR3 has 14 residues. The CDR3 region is CASNLRGTSYEQYF. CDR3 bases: TGTGCCAGCAACCTCAGGGGGACCTCCTACGAGCAGTACTTC.

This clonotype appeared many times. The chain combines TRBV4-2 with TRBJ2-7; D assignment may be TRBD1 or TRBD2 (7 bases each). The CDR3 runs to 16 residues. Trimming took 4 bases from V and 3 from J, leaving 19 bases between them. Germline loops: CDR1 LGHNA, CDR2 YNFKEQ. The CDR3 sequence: CASSPYTGEGLYEQYF. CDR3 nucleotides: TGTGCCAGCAGCCCGTATACAGGGGAGGGACTCTACGAGCAGTACTTC.

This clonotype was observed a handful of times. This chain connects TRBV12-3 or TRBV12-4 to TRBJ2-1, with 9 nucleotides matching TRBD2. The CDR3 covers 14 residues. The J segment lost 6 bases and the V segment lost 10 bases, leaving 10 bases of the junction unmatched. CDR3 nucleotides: TGTGCCACCTCGGCGGGAGGGACTTTCAATGAGCAGTTCTTC. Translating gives CATSAGGTFNEQFF.

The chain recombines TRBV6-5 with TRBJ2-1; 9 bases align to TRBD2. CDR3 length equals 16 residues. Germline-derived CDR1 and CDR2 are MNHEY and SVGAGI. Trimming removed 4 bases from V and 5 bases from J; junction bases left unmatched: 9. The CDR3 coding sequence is TGTGCCAGCAGTTCTTACAGATTAGCGGGAGACAATGAGCAGTTCTTC. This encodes CASSSYRLAGDNEQFF.

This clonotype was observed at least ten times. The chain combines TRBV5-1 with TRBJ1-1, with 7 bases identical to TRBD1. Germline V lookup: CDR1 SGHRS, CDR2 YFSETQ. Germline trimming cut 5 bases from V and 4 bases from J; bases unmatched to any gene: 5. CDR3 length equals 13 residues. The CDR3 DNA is TGCGCCAGCAGACAGACAGGGTCCACTGAAGCTTTCTTT. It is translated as CASRQTGSTEAFF.

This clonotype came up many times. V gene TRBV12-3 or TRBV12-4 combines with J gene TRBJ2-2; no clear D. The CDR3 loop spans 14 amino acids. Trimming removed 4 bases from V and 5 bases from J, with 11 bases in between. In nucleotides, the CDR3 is TGTGCCAGCAGTTGGGCAGAAGGGACCGGGGAGCTGTTTTTT. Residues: CASSWAEGTGELFF.

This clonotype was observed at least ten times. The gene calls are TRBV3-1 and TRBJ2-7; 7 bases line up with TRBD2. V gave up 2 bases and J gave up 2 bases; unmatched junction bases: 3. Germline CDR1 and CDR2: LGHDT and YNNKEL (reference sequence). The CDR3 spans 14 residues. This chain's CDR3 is CASSQTRGTYEQYF. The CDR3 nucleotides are TGTGCCAGCAGCCAAACGCGGGGGACCTACGAGCAGTACTTC.

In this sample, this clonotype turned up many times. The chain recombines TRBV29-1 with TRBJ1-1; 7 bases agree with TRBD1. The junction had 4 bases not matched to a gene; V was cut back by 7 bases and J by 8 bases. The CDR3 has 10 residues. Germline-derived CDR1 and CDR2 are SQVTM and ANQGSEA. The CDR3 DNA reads TGCAGCGCCCGACAGGGAGAAGCTTTCTTT. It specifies CSARQGEAFF.

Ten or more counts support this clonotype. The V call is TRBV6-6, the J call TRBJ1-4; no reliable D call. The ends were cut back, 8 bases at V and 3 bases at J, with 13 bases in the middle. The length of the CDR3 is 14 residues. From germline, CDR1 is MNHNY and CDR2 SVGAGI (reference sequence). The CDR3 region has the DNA TGTGCCAGCCGGGTGGAAGCCCCTAATGAAAAACTGTTTTTT. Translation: CASRVEAPNEKLFF.

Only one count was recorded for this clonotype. CDR3 sequence reads: CASSEIGYEQYF. The CDR3 DNA is TGCGCCAGCAGTGAGATAGGGTACGAGCAGTACTTC. The chain employs TRBV10-2 and TRBJ2-7, with D unresolved. The CDR3 is 12 amino acids. The V gene lost 2 bases and the J gene lost 4 bases, with 6 bases spanning the gap. Per germline, CDR1 WSHSY and CDR2 SAAADI.

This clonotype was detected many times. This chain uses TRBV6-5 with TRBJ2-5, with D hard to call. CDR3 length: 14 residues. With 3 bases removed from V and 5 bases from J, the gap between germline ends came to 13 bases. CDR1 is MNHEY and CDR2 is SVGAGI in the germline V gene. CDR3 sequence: CASSYSAPGETQYF. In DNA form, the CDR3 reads TGTGCCAGCAGTTATTCCGCCCCCGGGGAGACCCAGTACTTC.

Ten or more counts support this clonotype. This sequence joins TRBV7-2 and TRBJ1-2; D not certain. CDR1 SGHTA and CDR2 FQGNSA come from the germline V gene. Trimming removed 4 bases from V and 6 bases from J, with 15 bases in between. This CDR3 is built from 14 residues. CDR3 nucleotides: TGTGCCAGCAGCTCCTACCGGTGGCAGAATGGCTACACCTTC. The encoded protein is CASSSYRWQNGYTF. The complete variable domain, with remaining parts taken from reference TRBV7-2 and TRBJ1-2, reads GAGVSQSPSNKVTEKGKDVELRCDPISGHTALYWYRQSLGQGLEFLIYFQGNSAPDKSGLPSDRFSAERTGGSVSTLTIQRTQQEDSAVYLCASSSYRWQNGYTFGSGTRLTVV.

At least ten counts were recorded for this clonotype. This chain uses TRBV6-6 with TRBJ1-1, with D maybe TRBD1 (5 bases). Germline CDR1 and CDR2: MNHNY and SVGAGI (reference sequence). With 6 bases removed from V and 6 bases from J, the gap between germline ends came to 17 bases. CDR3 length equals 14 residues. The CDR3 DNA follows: TGTGCCAGCAGCGACCCGGGGGGGAGCCCTGAAGCTTTCTTT. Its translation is CASSDPGGSPEAFF.

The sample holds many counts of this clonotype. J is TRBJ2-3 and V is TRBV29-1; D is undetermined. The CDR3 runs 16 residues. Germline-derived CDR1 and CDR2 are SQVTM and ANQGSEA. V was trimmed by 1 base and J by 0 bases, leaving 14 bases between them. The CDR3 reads CSVEGRYEASTDTQYF. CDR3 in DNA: TGCAGCGTTGAAGGAAGGTACGAAGCTAGCACAGATACGCAGTATTTT.

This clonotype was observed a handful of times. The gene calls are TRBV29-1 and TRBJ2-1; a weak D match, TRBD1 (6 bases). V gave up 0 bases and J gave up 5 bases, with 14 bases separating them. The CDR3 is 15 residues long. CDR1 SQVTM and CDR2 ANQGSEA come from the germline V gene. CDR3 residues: CSVEDMSGDHNEQFF. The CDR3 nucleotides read TGCAGCGTTGAAGACATGTCAGGGGATCACAATGAGCAGTTCTTC.

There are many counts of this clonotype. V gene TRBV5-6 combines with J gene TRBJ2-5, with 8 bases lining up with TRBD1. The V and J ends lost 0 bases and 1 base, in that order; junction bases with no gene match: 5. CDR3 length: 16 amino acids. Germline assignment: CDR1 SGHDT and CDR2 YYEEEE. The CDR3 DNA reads TGTGCCAGCAGCTTGGGGACAGGGCAGTCCCAAGAGACCCAGTACTTC. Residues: CASSLGTGQSQETQYF.

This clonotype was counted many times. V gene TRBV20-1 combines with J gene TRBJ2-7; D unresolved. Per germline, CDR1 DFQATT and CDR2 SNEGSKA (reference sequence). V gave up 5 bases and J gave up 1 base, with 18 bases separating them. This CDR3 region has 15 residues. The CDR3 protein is CSARPRAGRSYEQYV. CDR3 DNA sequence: TGCAGTGCTCGACCAAGGGCAGGAAGGTCCTACGAGCAGTACGTC.

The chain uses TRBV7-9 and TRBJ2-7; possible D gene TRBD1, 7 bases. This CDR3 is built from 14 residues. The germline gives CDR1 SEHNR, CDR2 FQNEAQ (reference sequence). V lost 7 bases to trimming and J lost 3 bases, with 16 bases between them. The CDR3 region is CASTGGTANYEQYF. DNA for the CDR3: TGTGCCAGCACCGGCGGGACAGCGAACTACGAGCAGTACTTC.

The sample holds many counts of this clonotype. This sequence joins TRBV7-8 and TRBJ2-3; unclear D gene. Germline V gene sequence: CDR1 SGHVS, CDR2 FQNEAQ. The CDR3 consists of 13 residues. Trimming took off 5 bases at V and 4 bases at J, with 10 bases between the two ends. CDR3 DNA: TGTGCCAGCAGCCCGAGGCCTTCAGATACGCAGTATTTT. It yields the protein CASSPRPSDTQYF.

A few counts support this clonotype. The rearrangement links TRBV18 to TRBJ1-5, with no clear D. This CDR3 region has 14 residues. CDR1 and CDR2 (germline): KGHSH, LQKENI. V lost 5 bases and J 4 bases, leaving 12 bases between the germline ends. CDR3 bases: TGTGCCAGCTCAGGACTCACGGGGAATCAGCCCCAGCATTTT. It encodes CASSGLTGNQPQHF.

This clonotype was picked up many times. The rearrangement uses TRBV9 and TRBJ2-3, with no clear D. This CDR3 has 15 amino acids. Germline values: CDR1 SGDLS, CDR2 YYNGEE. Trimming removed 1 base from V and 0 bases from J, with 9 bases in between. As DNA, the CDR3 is TGTGCCAGCAGCGTAACGACGGTTAGCACAGATACGCAGTATTTT. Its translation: CASSVTTVSTDTQYF.

The CDR3 nucleotides read TGTGCCAGCAGGGGAGTGTACGGGACCAACTACGAGCAGTACTTC. It translates to CASRGVYGTNYEQYF. The genes are TRBV6-2 or TRBV6-3 and TRBJ2-7; D may match TRBD1 or TRBD2 (5 bases each). This CDR3 contains 15 residues. In germline, CDR1 is MNHEY, CDR2 SVGEGT. V was clipped by 6 bases and J by 3 bases, with 18 bases between them.